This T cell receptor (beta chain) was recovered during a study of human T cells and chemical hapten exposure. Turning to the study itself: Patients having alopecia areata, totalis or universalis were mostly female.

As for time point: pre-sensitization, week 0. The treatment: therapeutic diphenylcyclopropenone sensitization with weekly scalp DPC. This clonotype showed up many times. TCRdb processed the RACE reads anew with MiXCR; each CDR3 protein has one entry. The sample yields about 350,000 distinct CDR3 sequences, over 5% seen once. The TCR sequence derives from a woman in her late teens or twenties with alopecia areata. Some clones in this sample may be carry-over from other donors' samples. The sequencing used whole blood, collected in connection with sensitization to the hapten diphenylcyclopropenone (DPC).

CDR3 nucleotide sequence: TGCGCCAGCAGTGAGGGGGGTATATTTTTGCAGCCCCAGCATTTT. This sequence encodes CASSEGGIFLQPQHF. This chain links TRBV10-2 with TRBJ1-5; D possibly corresponds to TRBD1 (5 bases). Germline V gives CDR1 WSHSY, CDR2 SAAADI. This CDR3 is built from 15 residues. The V and J ends lost 2 bases and 7 bases respectively, with 15 bases between them.